The 2 T cell receptor beta chains reported below all come from one sample, sequenced in a study of blood T cell repertoires in COVID-19. Profiled with immunoSEQ multiplex PCR; TCRdb holds only in-frame clones, not every one. Here the sample spans around 30,000 clones, over 75% being singletons. The sample consisted of peripheral blood. The receptors originated from a human donor in a cohort sampled during active COVID-19. The donor label of this sample is uncertain.

The chain uses TRBV28 and TRBJ1-2; TRBD1 agrees at 8 bases. Germline CDR1 MDHEN, CDR2 SYDVKM. V lost 3 bases and J lost 6; bases outside the gene matches: 15. This CDR3 spans 17 amino acids. CDR3 sequence (DNA): TGTGCCAGCAGTTTGTCACAGGGGGGGGTGTCGCGAGATGGCTACACCTTC. It codes for CASSLSQGGVSRDGYTF.

This chain joins TRBV28 and TRBJ2-7, with TRBD2 matching 8 bases. CDR1 is MDHEN, CDR2 SYDVKM, per germline. The CDR3 contains 13 residues. The junction had 12 bases not matched to a gene; V was cut back by 5 bases and J by 12 bases. In DNA, the CDR3 is TGTGCCAGCAGTACCCCCCAGCGGGGGCCCGGGTACTTC. It specifies CASSTPQRGPGYF.